Each of the 12 T cell receptor beta chains below was sequenced from the same sample in a study of cytomegalovirus exposure and HLA in healthy donors listed by TCRdb under 2017. Preparation of the library involved the immunoSEQ multiplex PCR assay. For the multiplex PCR, a mixture combining 60 forward primers for TCR Vbeta segments and 13 reverse primers for TCR Jbeta segments was used. In TCRdb, the immuneACCESS table is reduced to in-frame sequences with V and J assigned. These tables do not hold every clone; where another copy was compared, an unresolved V gene accounts for under half, and the others remain unexplained. The sample table holds 150,000 or so clones, of which about four fifths were seen once. Clones ranked in the top ten supply 1% of the sample. The specimen was PBMCs. Source of these receptors: a woman aged 50 to 65 in good health and CMV-seropositive.

The chain carries TRBV28 and TRBJ2-1, with 10 bases lining up with TRBD2. The trim removed 7 bases at V and 4 bases at J, leaving 7 bases unmatched. CDR3 size: 15 residues. CDR1 MDHEN and CDR2 SYDVKM come from the germline V gene. The CDR3 here is CASTAGLAPYNEQFF. The DNA for the CDR3 is TGTGCCAGCACCGCGGGACTAGCGCCTTACAATGAGCAGTTCTTC.

The chain carries TRBV27 and TRBJ2-7; no definite D call. The germline V gene encodes CDR1 MNHEY and CDR2 SMNVEV (reference sequence). The CDR3 spans 17 residues. V was pared by 3 bases and J by 6 bases, with 24 bases between. As DNA, the CDR3 is TGTGCCAGCAGTTTCGATCTACTCTCCGCTAGAGTAGGCGAGCAGTACTTC. It translates to CASSFDLLSARVGEQYF.

The chain employs TRBV7-6 and TRBJ1-1; 9 positions match TRBD1. CDR1 is SGHVS, CDR2 FNYEAQ, per germline. The CDR3 has 13 amino acids. After removal of 5 bases from V and 6 bases from J, the junction contained 4 bases not matched to a gene. The CDR3 region has the DNA TGTGCCAGCAGCCCAGGGACAGGGCCTGAAGCTTTCTTT. Protein: CASSPGTGPEAFF.

Regarding this clone: One end of the junction does not line up with germline, which may come from a read error. This rearrangement joins TRBV7-7 to TRBJ2-7, with D perhaps TRBD1 (6 bases). Looked up from germline, CDR1 is SSHAT and CDR2 is FNYEAQ (reference sequence). CDR3 size: 13 residues. CDR3 sequence reads: CASSKDRLNEQYF. The CDR3 DNA reads as TGTGCTAGCAGCAAAGACAGGTTGAACGAGCAGTACTTC.

V and J are TRBV9 and TRBJ2-1, with 8 bases lining up with TRBD1. The germline gives CDR1 SGDLS, CDR2 YYNGEE. Trimming removed 4 bases from V and 9 bases from J; junction bases left unmatched: 9. The CDR3 extends over 14 amino acids. CDR3 protein: CASSPGQGRGEQFF. The CDR3 nucleotides are TGTGCCAGCAGCCCAGGACAGGGAAGGGGTGAGCAGTTCTTC. Drawing the rest from reference TRBV9 and TRBJ2-1, the complete variable domain is DSGVTQTPKHLITATGQRVTLRCSPRSGDLSVYWYQQSLDQGLQFLIQYYNGEERAKGNILERFSAQQFPDLHSELNLSSLELGDSALYFCASSPGQGRGEQFFGPGTRLTVL.

The rearrangement uses TRBV11-2 and TRBJ1-2; D is unclear. CDR1 is SGHAT, CDR2 FQNNGV, per germline. Trimming removed 5 bases from V and 6 bases from J, with 13 bases in between. CDR3 length: 13 amino acids. The CDR3 sequence: CASSGWELDGYTF. The DNA of the CDR3 is TGTGCCAGCAGCGGGTGGGAGCTTGATGGCTACACCTTC. Together with reference TRBV11-2 and TRBJ1-2, the CDR3 gives the full variable domain: EAGVAQSPRYKIIEKRQSVAFWCNPISGHATLYWYQQILGQGPKLLIQFQNNGVVDDSQLPKDRFSAERLKGVDSTLKIQPAKLEDSAVYLCASSGWELDGYTFGSGTRLTVV.

The J gene is TRBJ1-2, the V gene TRBV6-6; D uncertain. This CDR3 spans 12 amino acids. Germline CDR1 MNHNY, CDR2 SVGAGI (reference sequence). V lost 6 bases to trimming and J lost 2 bases, with 7 bases between them. CDR3 coding DNA: TGTGCCAGCAGGGCCACAAACTATGGCTACACCTTC. This gives the protein CASRATNYGYTF.

The chain recombines TRBV18 with TRBJ2-7, with a weak D call TRBD2 (6 bases). The CDR3 is 15 residues long. V shed 3 bases and J shed 5 bases, with 17 bases lying between them. Germline lookup yields CDR1 KGHSH and CDR2 LQKENI. CDR3 protein: CASSPVREVRNEQYF. As DNA, the CDR3 is TGTGCCAGCTCACCGGTGCGGGAAGTACGAAACGAGCAGTACTTC.

CDR3 region: CASRLDSQGKEQPQHF. The CDR3 DNA reads TGTGCAAGTCGCTTAGACTCTCAGGGGAAAGAACAGCCCCAGCATTTT. The chain is built from TRBV12-2 and TRBJ1-5; the table's D call, TRBD1, was not checked against the DNA. TRBV12-2 corresponds to a pseudogene. The CDR3 is made up of 16 amino acids.

The chain couples TRBV19 to TRBJ1-1; D uncertain. Germline CDR1 is LNHDA and CDR2 is SQIVND (reference sequence). The CDR3 runs 11 residues. With 6 bases removed from V and 0 bases from J, the gap between germline ends came to 2 bases. The CDR3 DNA reads TGTGCCAGTAGCGTGAACACTGAAGCTTTCTTT. Protein product: CASSVNTEAFF.

This chain links TRBV27 with TRBJ2-7; D might be TRBD2 (6 bases). Germline CDR1 is MNHEY and CDR2 is SMNVEV (reference sequence). This CDR3 has 16 residues. V was shortened by 6 bases and J by 4 bases, with 22 bases between the two germline ends. CDR3 residues: CASSLSGTSGVYEQYF. CDR3 DNA: TGTGCCAGCAGCCTGTCCGGAACTTCGGGAGTTTACGAGCAGTACTTC.

The chain has TRBV7-8 and TRBJ2-7; 10 nucleotides line up with TRBD2. Germline-derived CDR1 and CDR2 are SGHVS and FQNEAQ. V shed 5 bases and J 4 bases; nucleotides not matched to a gene: 2. The CDR3 is made up of 13 amino acids. CDR3 DNA sequence: TGTGCCAGCAGCGCTAGCGGGAGATACGAGCAGTACTTC. It specifies CASSASGRYEQYF.